The 22 T cell receptor beta chains below all came from one sample that was sequenced in a study of blood T cell repertoires in COVID-19. Method: immunoSEQ multiplex PCR; TCRdb's copy keeps in-frame clones and lacks some. The sample lists 250,000 to 300,000 clones, roughly 85% seen once, with 9.5% to 11% in the top ten. The specimen was peripheral blood. The receptors were sampled from a woman in her seventies with acute or convalescent COVID-19.

V and J are TRBV20-1 and TRBJ2-1; 11 bases agree with TRBD2. The germline V gene encodes CDR1 DFQATT and CDR2 SNEGSKA (reference sequence). With V trimmed by 3 bases and J by 4 bases, 5 bases remained unmatched. This CDR3 has 15 residues. This chain's CDR3 is CSASKGLAVYNEQFF. As DNA, the CDR3 is TGCAGTGCTAGTAAGGGACTAGCGGTTTACAATGAGCAGTTCTTC.

The V call is TRBV5-4, the J call TRBJ2-7, with a possible D match to TRBD1 (5 bases). Per germline, CDR1 SGHNT and CDR2 YYREEE (reference sequence). V lost 0 bases and J 3 bases, leaving 13 bases between the germline ends. This CDR3 comprises 15 residues. The CDR3 DNA sequence: TGTGCCAGCAGCTTGGAACAGACAGTTCACTACGAGCAGTACTTC. It translates to CASSLEQTVHYEQYF.

The chain joins TRBV7-2 to TRBJ2-1; no reliable D call. Germline CDR1 and CDR2: SGHTA and FQGNSA. Trimming took 2 bases from V and 8 from J, leaving 16 bases between them. The CDR3 extends over 15 amino acids. As DNA, the CDR3 is TGTGCCAGCAGCTTACGGCCCCCCCGCACAGATGAGCAGTTCTTC. It encodes CASSLRPPRTDEQFF.

This rearrangement joins TRBV3-1 (or the pseudogene TRBV3-2) to TRBJ2-2; 7 bases fit TRBD1. V lost 4 bases and J lost 4; bases outside the gene matches: 9. The CDR3 has 16 residues. CDR1 and CDR2 (germline): LGHDT, YNNKEL (reference sequence). The CDR3 protein is CASSPSGQAGTGELFF. In DNA, the CDR3 is TGTGCCAGCAGCCCCTCAGGACAGGCGGGCACCGGGGAGCTGTTTTTT.

The V call is TRBV15, the J call TRBJ1-1, with a weak D call TRBD1 (5 bases). The CDR3 consists of 14 residues. Trimming removed 5 bases from V and 4 bases from J, with 14 bases in between. CDR1 LNHNV and CDR2 YYDKDF come from the germline V gene (reference sequence). CDR3 protein: CATSVPGLGTEAFF. The CDR3 nucleotides are TGTGCCACCAGCGTCCCAGGGTTGGGCACTGAAGCTTTCTTT.

The V gene is TRBV7-9, the J gene TRBJ2-7; 7 bases are a match to TRBD1. The CDR3 is 15 amino acids. Germline values: CDR1 SEHNR, CDR2 FQNEAQ (reference sequence). Losses at the gene ends were 5 bases for V and 3 bases for J; bases not matched to a gene: 10. The DNA of the CDR3 is TGTGCCAGCAGCCCACCCGGGACAGACGTCTACGAGCAGTACTTC. Protein product: CASSPPGTDVYEQYF.

The V gene is TRBV6-5, the J gene TRBJ1-1; D not certain. The V and J ends lost 8 bases and 0 bases respectively, with 13 bases between them. CDR3 length equals 14 residues. CDR1 is MNHEY and CDR2 is SVGAGI in the germline V gene. As DNA, the CDR3 is TGTGCCAGCGTCGAGGGAGGGCTGAACACTGAAGCTTTCTTT. Its translation: CASVEGGLNTEAFF.

The genes are TRBV3-1 (or the pseudogene TRBV3-2) and TRBJ2-3, with D tentatively TRBD1 (6 bases). Germline V gives CDR1 LGHDT, CDR2 YNNKEL (reference sequence). The CDR3 is 18 amino acids. V lost 1 base and J lost 11, with 28 bases in between. The CDR3 loop reads CASSQGAGVRGRQGKQYF. In DNA form, the CDR3 reads TGTGCCAGCAGCCAAGGAGCTGGCGTCAGGGGCCGTCAAGGGAAGCAGTATTTT.

V usage is TRBV2 and J usage is TRBJ2-7, with 7 bases matching TRBD2. The CDR3 is made up of 13 amino acids. V gave up 3 bases and J gave up 3 bases; unmatched junction bases: 2. Germline assignment: CDR1 SNHLY and CDR2 FYNNEI. The CDR3 sequence is CASSESGNYEQYF. CDR3 DNA sequence: TGTGCCAGCAGTGAGAGCGGGAACTACGAGCAGTACTTC.

The rearrangement joins TRBV6-6 to TRBJ1-4; D may be TRBD1 (5 bases). With 6 bases removed from V and 8 bases from J, the gap between germline ends came to 25 bases. This CDR3 region has 17 residues. CDR1 and CDR2 from the germline V gene are MNHNY and SVGAGI (reference sequence). The CDR3 sequence is CASSRPQAGRAWEKLFF. The CDR3 region has the DNA TGTGCCAGCAGCCGACCCCAAGCGGGACGGGCCTGGGAAAAACTGTTTTTT.

V is TRBV6-6 and J is TRBJ1-6; D uncertain. Trimming cost V 2 bases and J 7 bases, with 9 bases left between them. CDR1 is MNHNY, CDR2 SVGAGI, per germline (reference sequence). The CDR3 has 14 amino acids. The CDR3 region is CASSYVGSNSPLHF. CDR3 in DNA: TGTGCCAGCAGTTACGTGGGCAGCAATTCACCCCTCCACTTT.

As regards this clone: This specimen includes other DNA sequences encoding the same CDR3. V gene TRBV18 combines with J gene TRBJ1-1; 11 positions match TRBD1. With V trimmed by 3 bases and J by 4 bases, 1 base remained unmatched. CDR1 KGHSH and CDR2 LQKENI come from the germline V gene. The CDR3 totals 14 residues. The CDR3 bases are TGTGCCAGCTCACCTGGGACAGGGGGCACTGAAGCTTTCTTT. As protein: CASSPGTGGTEAFF.

The chain joins TRBV20-1 to TRBJ1-1; TRBD1 matches 10 bases. Trimming removed 3 bases from V and 5 bases from J; junction bases left unmatched: 9. The germline gives CDR1 DFQATT, CDR2 SNEGSKA (reference sequence). This CDR3 comprises 15 residues. The CDR3 here is CSASIPGQGNTEAFF. The DNA for the CDR3 is TGCAGTGCTAGTATCCCGGGACAGGGGAATACTGAAGCTTTCTTT.

The genes are TRBV30 and TRBJ2-3; 9 nucleotides align to TRBD2. CDR3 size: 16 residues. Germline lookup yields CDR1 GTSNPN and CDR2 SVGIG (reference sequence). Germline trimming cut 8 bases from V and 0 bases from J; bases unmatched to any gene: 12. The CDR3 nucleotides are TGTGCCCTAACTAGCGGGTATGTTATTAGCACAGATACGCAGTATTTT. This encodes CALTSGYVISTDTQYF.

A few counts support this clone. This sequence joins TRBV10-2 and TRBJ2-1; 8 bases match TRBD2. Germline CDR1 reads WSHSY; CDR2 reads SAAADI. The J segment lost 6 bases and the V segment lost 7 bases, leaving 5 bases of the junction unmatched. This CDR3 has 13 amino acids. This CDR3 is CASKGAGGNEQFF. Here the CDR3 DNA reads TGCGCCAGCAAAGGCGCGGGGGGCAATGAGCAGTTCTTC.

The genes are TRBV19 and TRBJ1-5; D is ambiguous. Trimming removed 6 bases at V and 5 bases at J, with 14 bases between. Germline assignment: CDR1 LNHDA and CDR2 SQIVND (reference sequence). The CDR3 has 14 amino acids. DNA for the CDR3: TGTGCCAGTAGCGAGGTTGGCCTCCATCAGCCCCAGCATTTT. As protein: CASSEVGLHQPQHF.

The chain employs TRBV5-1 and TRBJ1-2; the match to TRBD1 covers 7 bases. CDR1 is SGHRS and CDR2 is YFSETQ in the germline V gene. Losses at the gene ends were 0 bases for V and 4 bases for J; bases not matched to a gene: 15. There are 18 residues in the CDR3. In nucleotides, the CDR3 is TGCGCCAGCAGCTTGGTACCTGTCGGACAGGCCGGTTCCTATGGCTACACCTTC. This sequence encodes CASSLVPVGQAGSYGYTF. Full variable domain (missing parts from reference TRBV5-1 and TRBJ1-2): KAGVTQTPRYLIKTRGQQVTLSCSPISGHRSVSWYQQTPGQGLQFLFEYFSETQRNKGNFPGRFSGRQFSNSRSEMNVSTLELGDSALYLCASSLVPVGQAGSYGYTFGSGTRLTVV.

The rearrangement joins TRBV18 to TRBJ2-7; D unclear. CDR1 KGHSH and CDR2 LQKENI come from the germline V gene. The length of the CDR3 is 13 residues. V was shortened by 3 bases and J by 7 bases, with 13 bases between the two germline ends. The CDR3 reads CASSPSNQLEQYF. In DNA, the CDR3 is TGTGCCAGCTCACCGTCGAATCAGTTAGAGCAGTACTTC.

The chain is built from TRBV5-4 and TRBJ2-5; possible D gene TRBD1, 6 bases. The ends were cut back, 0 bases at V and 5 bases at J, with 14 bases in the middle. This CDR3 contains 15 residues. Germline V gene sequence: CDR1 SGHNT, CDR2 YYREEE (reference sequence). The CDR3 DNA is TGTGCCAGCAGCTTGGTCAGGGGCCAGGGGGAGACCCAGTACTTC. Translating gives CASSLVRGQGETQYF.

The J gene is TRBJ1-1, the V gene TRBV19; D is unresolved. There are 13 residues in the CDR3. Between the trimmed V and J ends, which lost 8 bases and 4 bases, there was a span of 14 bases. The germline V gene encodes CDR1 LNHDA and CDR2 SQIVND (reference sequence). The CDR3 coding sequence is TGTGCCAGTTCCCTTAATGGGCTCACTGAAGCTTTCTTT. Its translation: CASSLNGLTEAFF.

This clone came up once. This CDR3 reads CARRYKNRQSNTEAFF. The CDR3, as DNA: TGTGCCAGACGTTACAAGAATCGACAATCGAACACTGAAGCTTTCTTT. This chain uses TRBV6-5 with TRBJ1-1; D gene ambiguous. V was shortened by 9 bases and J by 1 base, with 21 bases between the two germline ends. Germline CDR1 and CDR2: MNHEY and SVGAGI. The CDR3 has 16 residues.

The chain employs TRBV6-1 and TRBJ2-7, with D possibly TRBD2 on 5 matching bases. The V and J ends lost 0 bases and 0 bases respectively, with 9 bases between them. Germline CDR1 reads MNHNS; CDR2 reads SASEGT. CDR3 length equals 15 residues. CDR3 DNA: TGTGCCAGCAGTGAAGCGCCGGGGTCCTCCTACGAGCAGTACTTC. It encodes CASSEAPGSSYEQYF.